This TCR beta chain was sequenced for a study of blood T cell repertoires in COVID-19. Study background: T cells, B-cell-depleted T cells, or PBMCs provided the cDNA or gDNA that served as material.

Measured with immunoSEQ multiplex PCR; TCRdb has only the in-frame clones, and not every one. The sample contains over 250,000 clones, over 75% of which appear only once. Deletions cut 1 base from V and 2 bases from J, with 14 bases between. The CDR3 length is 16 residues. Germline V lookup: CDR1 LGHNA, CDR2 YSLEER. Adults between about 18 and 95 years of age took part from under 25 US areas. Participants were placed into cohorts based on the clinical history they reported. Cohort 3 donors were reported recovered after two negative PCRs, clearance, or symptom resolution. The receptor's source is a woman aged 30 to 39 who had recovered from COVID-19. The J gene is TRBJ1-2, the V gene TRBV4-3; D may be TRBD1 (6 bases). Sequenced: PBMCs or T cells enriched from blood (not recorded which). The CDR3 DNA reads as TGCGCCAGCAGCCAAGGAGGGGTCACAGGGAACTATGGCTACACCTTC. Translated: CASSQGGVTGNYGYTF.